The T cell receptor (beta chain) under discussion was sequenced for a study of blood T cell repertoires in COVID-19. Study context: COVID-19 samples, acute and convalescent, were from the United States, Italy and Spain. T cells, B-cell-depleted T cells, or PBMCs provided the cDNA or gDNA that served as material.

In the study's own analysis: Amplified reference gene primers provided the basis for estimating nucleated cell counts. Assay: immunoSEQ multiplex PCR; the TCRdb copy retains only in-frame clones and omits some. V, J and clone size reflect that table, while D and trimming were determined from the DNA. Of about 220,000 clones in the sample, approximately 85% were seen once. Germline V lookup: CDR1 MGHRA, CDR2 YSYEKL. The CDR3 has 16 amino acids. The V gene lost 0 bases and the J gene lost 1 base, with 10 bases spanning the gap. This clone was detected only a few times. Other nucleotide sequences from this sample produce the same CDR3.

The sequenced sample consisted of peripheral blood. V and J are TRBV4-1 and TRBJ1-5; D not resolved. This TCR came from a woman aged 70 to 79 with acute or convalescent COVID-19. The CDR3 is CASSQEGGLSNQPQHF. CDR3 sequence (DNA): TGCGCCAGCAGCCAAGAAGGCGGGTTGAGCAATCAGCCCCAGCATTTT.